The 10 T cell receptor beta chains below all came from one sample that was sequenced in a study of cytomegalovirus exposure and HLA in healthy donors. PCR was performed using 60 Vbeta and 13 Jbeta primers. Data came from immunoSEQ multiplex PCR; TCRdb stores just in-frame clones and leaves some out. The table records about 130,000 clones, about 81% of them present only once. Specimen: PBMCs. Receptors originate from a woman in her 30s in good health and CMV-seronegative.

This clone was detected only a few times. The chain combines TRBV5-6 with TRBJ1-1; D remains unclear. CDR3 length: 13 residues. CDR1 and CDR2 from the germline V gene are SGHDT and YYEEEE. V lost 4 bases and J 4 bases, leaving 11 bases between the germline ends. CDR3 amino acids: CASSISGSTEAFF. As DNA, the CDR3 is TGTGCCAGCAGCATATCAGGTTCCACTGAAGCTTTCTTT.

In regard to this clone: A far larger clone is one base from this, pointing to a likely read error. In the same sample, other DNA sequences code for this CDR3. This sequence joins TRBV4-1 and TRBJ2-7, with D possibly TRBD1 on 6 matching bases. This CDR3 has 16 amino acids. Trimming took off 0 bases at V and 2 bases at J, with 14 bases between the two ends. The germline V gene has CDR1 MGHRA and CDR2 YSYEKL. CDR3 loop: CASSQDRGSGAYEQYF. The CDR3 DNA reads TGCGCCAGCAGCCAAGACAGGGGAAGTGGGGCCTACGAGCAGTACTTC.

The V gene is TRBV2, the J gene TRBJ1-2; tentatively, D is TRBD1 (5 bases). This CDR3 has 13 residues. CDR1 is SNHLY, CDR2 FYNNEI, per germline. Trimming cost V 5 bases and J 5 bases, with 12 bases left between them. The chain's CDR3 is CASSPRVVYGYTF. CDR3 nucleotide sequence: TGTGCCAGCAGTCCCAGGGTAGTTTATGGCTACACCTTC.

The genes are TRBV27 and TRBJ2-7; 10 bases map to TRBD1. This CDR3 has 13 amino acids. The V and J ends lost 9 bases and 5 bases, in that order; junction bases with no gene match: 7. Germline V gene lookup returns CDR1 MNHEY and CDR2 SMNVEV (reference sequence). The CDR3 sequence is CASTGTGVDEQYF. The CDR3 nucleotides are TGTGCCAGTACAGGGACAGGGGTTGACGAGCAGTACTTC.

This chain links TRBV7-8 with TRBJ2-6, with a weak D call TRBD1 (5 bases). The CDR3 is made up of 19 amino acids. CDR1 SGHVS and CDR2 FQNEAQ come from the germline V gene. V was shortened by 1 base and J by 1 base, with 17 bases between the two germline ends. The CDR3 sequence: CASSLGTLSKGSGANVLTF. CDR3 bases: TGTGCCAGCAGCTTAGGGACACTCTCCAAGGGTTCTGGGGCCAACGTCCTGACTTTC.

The chain joins TRBV2 to TRBJ1-5, with D hard to call. This CDR3 comprises 13 residues. Germline V gene sequence: CDR1 SNHLY, CDR2 FYNNEI. V lost 3 bases to trimming and J lost 4 bases, with 7 bases between them. The CDR3 region has the DNA TGTGCCAGCAGTGAGGAGCTTAATCAGCCCCAGCATTTT. Residues: CASSEELNQPQHF.

This clone was recorded only once. This chain uses TRBV6-1 with TRBJ2-7, with TRBD1 identical over 10 bases. This CDR3 contains 12 residues. In germline, CDR1 is MNHNS, CDR2 SASEGT. The CDR3 DNA follows: TGTGTCGGACAGGGGGATCAAGACGAGCAGTACTTC. Protein product: CVGQGDQDEQYF.

The V and J genes are TRBV4-3 and TRBJ1-1, with 8 bases lining up with TRBD1. The J segment lost 3 bases and the V segment lost 0 bases, leaving 12 bases of the junction unmatched. CDR3 length equals 18 residues. Germline values: CDR1 LGHNA, CDR2 YSLEER. CDR3 protein: CASSQDWAGGVWDTEAFF. In DNA, the CDR3 is TGCGCCAGCAGCCAAGATTGGGCAGGGGGCGTCTGGGACACTGAAGCTTTCTTT.

The rearrangement uses TRBV19 and TRBJ2-7; 7 bases map to TRBD2. Germline trimming cut 3 bases from V and 2 bases from J; bases unmatched to any gene: 4. Germline CDR1 is LNHDA and CDR2 is SQIVND (reference sequence). The CDR3 totals 14 residues. CDR3 nucleotides: TGTGCCAGTAGTATGACTAGCCAGACCTACGAGCAGTACTTC. Amino acids: CASSMTSQTYEQYF.

The J gene is TRBJ1-4, the V gene TRBV27, with D perhaps TRBD1 (5 bases). This CDR3 contains 12 residues. Trimming removed 4 bases from V and 7 bases from J, with 7 bases in between. CDR1 is MNHEY and CDR2 is SMNVEV in the germline V gene (reference sequence). The CDR3 DNA follows: TGTGCCAGCAGTTCTAGGGGTGAAAAACTGTTTTTT. Protein sequence: CASSSRGEKLFF.